A single sample gave rise to the 6 T cell receptor beta chains below, sequenced in a study of blood T cells in healthy people across ages. Together with a sample-barcoded 5' primer, a J-beta primer mix was included in a second PCR lasting about 6 to 11 cycles. TCRdb passed the 5' RACE reads through MiXCR, listing each CDR3 protein once. The sample lists 1,100,000 or so distinct CDR3 sequences, roughly 45% occurring once. The sample was blood. The receptors shown here come from a woman aged 55-69 years in good health.

This clonotype has only a few counts. CDR3 in DNA: TGTGCCAGCAGCGTGGGACTAGCGGGCGATGAGCAGTTCTTC. Encoded protein: CASSVGLAGDEQFF. The chain employs TRBV9 and TRBJ2-1; 12 bases are shared with TRBD2. V shed 2 bases, J shed 8 bases, and the junction held 2 bases outside the gene matches. This CDR3 comprises 14 residues. The germline gives CDR1 SGDLS, CDR2 YYNGEE.

The chain employs TRBV20-1 and TRBJ2-4, with 8 bases identical to TRBD2. The closer fit of TRBJ2-7 to the DNA end suggests the J call may be wrong. The CDR3 totals 14 residues. Germline lookup yields CDR1 DFQATT and CDR2 SNEGSKA (reference sequence). CDR3: CSAIPGSSGNEQYF. The CDR3 nucleotides read TGCAGTGCTATCCCCGGGAGTAGCGGGAACGAGCAGTACTTC.

This clonotype was seen repeatedly, ten times or more. The chain joins TRBV29-1 to TRBJ2-5, with D unclear. This CDR3 region has 11 residues. Trimming stripped 5 bases from V and 4 bases from J, with 8 bases between. Germline CDR1 SQVTM, CDR2 ANQGSEA. CDR3 nucleotide sequence: TGCAGCGTTTTACCGCTAGAGACCCAGTACTTC. Amino acids: CSVLPLETQYF.

Many counts were recorded for this clonotype. This chain connects TRBV3-1 to TRBJ2-7, with 7 bases identical to TRBD1. The length of the CDR3 is 14 residues. Germline V gene data show CDR1 as LGHDT and CDR2 as YNNKEL (reference sequence). The V gene end was trimmed by 4 bases and the J gene end by 3 bases; junction bases not matched to a gene: 6. CDR3 amino acids: CASSRRQGDYEQYF. Written as DNA, the CDR3 is TGTGCCAGCAGCCGAAGACAGGGAGACTACGAGCAGTACTTC.

A word on this clonotype: A junction boundary mismatches the germline segment, possibly from a read error. V usage is TRBV6-5 and J usage is TRBJ1-2; 7 bases are shared with TRBD1. The CDR3 extends over 14 amino acids. The germline V gene has CDR1 MNHEY and CDR2 SVGAGI. The CDR3 loop reads CASSADRPNYGHTF. The DNA of the CDR3 is TGTGCCAGCAGTGCGGACAGGCCTAACTATGGCCACACCTTC.

This clonotype came up a few times. The rearrangement joins TRBV12-3 or TRBV12-4 to TRBJ2-7; D remains unclear. The J call may be faulty, since TRBJ2-5 better matches the DNA end. The CDR3 extends over 12 amino acids. The CDR3 region has the DNA TGTGCCAGCAGTTTAGCAGGGCGGACCCAGTACTTC. Its translation is CASSLAGRTQYF.